This T cell receptor beta chain was sequenced for a study of long-term antiretroviral therapy in people with HIV. Survey-level immunoSEQ v3.0 assays were run. The method was immunoSEQ multiplex PCR; TCRdb's version includes in-frame clones alone and lacks a portion of them. The sample has 25,000 to 30,000 clones, approximately 90% seen once. CDR3 length equals 14 residues. Deletions cut 3 bases from V and 2 bases from J, with 9 bases between. Germline V gene sequence: CDR1 SGHRS, CDR2 YFSETQ. This TCR was sampled from a middle-aged man with HIV. V is TRBV5-1 and J is TRBJ1-3; D possibly corresponds to TRBD1 (6 bases). This material consisted of unsorted PBMCs, taken 2.7 years after starting antiretroviral therapy. The CDR3 region is CASSSQGTGNTIYF. CDR3 in DNA: TGCGCCAGCAGCTCACAGGGAACTGGAAACACCATATATTTT. Looking up the rest from reference TRBV5-1 and TRBJ1-3 gives the full variable domain: KAGVTQTPRYLIKTRGQQVTLSCSPISGHRSVSWYQQTPGQGLQFLFEYFSETQRNKGNFPGRFSGRQFSNSRSEMNVSTLELGDSALYLCASSSQGTGNTIYFGEGSWLTVV.